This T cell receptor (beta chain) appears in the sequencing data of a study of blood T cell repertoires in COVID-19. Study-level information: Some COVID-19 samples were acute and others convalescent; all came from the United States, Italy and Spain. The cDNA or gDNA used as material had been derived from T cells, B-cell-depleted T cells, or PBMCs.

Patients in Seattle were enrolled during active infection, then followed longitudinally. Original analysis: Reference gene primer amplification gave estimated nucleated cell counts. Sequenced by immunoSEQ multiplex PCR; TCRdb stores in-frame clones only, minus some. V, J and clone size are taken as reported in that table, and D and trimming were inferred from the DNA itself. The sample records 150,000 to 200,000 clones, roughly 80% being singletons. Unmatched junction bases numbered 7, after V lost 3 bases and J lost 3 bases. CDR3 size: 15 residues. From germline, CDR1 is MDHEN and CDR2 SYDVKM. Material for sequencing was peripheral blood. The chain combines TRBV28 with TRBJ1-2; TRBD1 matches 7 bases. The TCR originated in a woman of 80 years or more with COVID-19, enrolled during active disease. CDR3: CASSFWDSPYYGYTF. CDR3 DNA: TGTGCCAGCAGTTTTTGGGACAGTCCCTACTATGGCTACACCTTC.